This paragraph reports one T cell receptor beta chain. Its antigen is currently unknown. The sample belongs to a study of PD-1 blockade in mismatch repair-deficient tumors. Notes on the study in general: Tumor-resident clones, often undetectable pretreatment in blood, expanded then contracted after pembrolizumab.

CDR3 length: 16 residues. CDR1 MDHEN and CDR2 SYDVKM come from the germline V gene. V lost 4 bases, J lost 4 bases, and 17 bases lay in between. Data came from immunoSEQ multiplex PCR; TCRdb stores just in-frame clones and leaves some out. In the table there are tens of thousands of clones, about 85% of which are singletons. V gene TRBV28 combines with J gene TRBJ2-1; a possible D gene is TRBD2 (5 bases). The sequence was collected from an adult with mismatch repair-deficient cancer. This sample comprised peripheral blood, obtained 4 weeks after starting pembrolizumab. CDR3 in amino acids: CASSSPPPLGYNEQFF. The CDR3 DNA reads as TGTGCCAGCAGTTCCCCCCCGCCACTAGGGTACAATGAGCAGTTCTTC.